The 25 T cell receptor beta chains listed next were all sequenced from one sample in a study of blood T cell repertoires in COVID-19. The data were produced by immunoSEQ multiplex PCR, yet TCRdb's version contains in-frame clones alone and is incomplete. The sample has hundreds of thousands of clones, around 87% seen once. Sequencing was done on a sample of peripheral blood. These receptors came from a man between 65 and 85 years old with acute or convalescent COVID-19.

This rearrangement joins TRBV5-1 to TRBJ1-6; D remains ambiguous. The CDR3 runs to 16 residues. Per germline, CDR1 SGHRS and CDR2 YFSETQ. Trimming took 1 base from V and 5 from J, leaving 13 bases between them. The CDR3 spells CASSLTATLNNSPLHF. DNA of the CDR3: TGCGCCAGCAGCTTGACCGCCACACTAAATAATTCACCCCTCCACTTT.

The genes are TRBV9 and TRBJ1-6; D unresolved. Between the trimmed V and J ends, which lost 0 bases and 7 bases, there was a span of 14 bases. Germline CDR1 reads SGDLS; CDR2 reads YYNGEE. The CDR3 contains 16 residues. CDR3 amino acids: CASSVGDPTGNSPLHF. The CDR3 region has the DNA TGTGCCAGCAGCGTAGGGGATCCCACGGGAAATTCACCCCTCCACTTT.

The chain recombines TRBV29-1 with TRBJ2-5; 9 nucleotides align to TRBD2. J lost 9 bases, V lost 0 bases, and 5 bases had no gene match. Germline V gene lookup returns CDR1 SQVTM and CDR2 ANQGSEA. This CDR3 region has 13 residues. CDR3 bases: TGCAGCGTTGAAGATGGACAGCGGGGGGCCCAGTACTTC. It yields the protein CSVEDGQRGAQYF.

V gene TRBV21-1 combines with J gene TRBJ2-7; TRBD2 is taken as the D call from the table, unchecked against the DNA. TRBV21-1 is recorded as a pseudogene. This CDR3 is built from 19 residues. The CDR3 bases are TGTGCCAGCCACTTACTAGCGATCACTTGTGTGAAAAACTCCTACGAGCAGTACTTC. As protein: CASHLLAITCVKNSYEQYF.

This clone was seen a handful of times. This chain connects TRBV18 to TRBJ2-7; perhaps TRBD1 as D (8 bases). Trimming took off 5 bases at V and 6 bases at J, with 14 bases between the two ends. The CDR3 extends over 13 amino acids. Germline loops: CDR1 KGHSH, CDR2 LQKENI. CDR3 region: CASSKDREGEQYF. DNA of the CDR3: TGTGCCAGCTCAAAGGACAGGGAGGGCGAGCAGTACTTC. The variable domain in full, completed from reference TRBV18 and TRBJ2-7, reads NAGVMQNPRHLVRRRGQEARLRCSPMKGHSHVYWYRQLPEEGLKFMVYLQKENIIDESGMPKERFSAEFPKEGPSILRIQQVVRGDSAAYFCASSKDREGEQYFGPGTRLTVT.

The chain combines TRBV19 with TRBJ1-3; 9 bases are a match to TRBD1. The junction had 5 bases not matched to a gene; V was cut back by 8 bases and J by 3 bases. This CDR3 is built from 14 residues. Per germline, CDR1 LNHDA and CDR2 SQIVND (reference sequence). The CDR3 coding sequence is TGTGCCAGTGGACAGGGGTTAGGTGGAAACACCATATATTTT. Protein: CASGQGLGGNTIYF.

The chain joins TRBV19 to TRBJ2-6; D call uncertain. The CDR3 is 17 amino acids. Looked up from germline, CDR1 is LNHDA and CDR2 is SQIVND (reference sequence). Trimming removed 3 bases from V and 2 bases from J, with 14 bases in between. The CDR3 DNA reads TGTGCCAGTAGTATTCAAAACAGATTTCCTGGGGCCAACGTCCTGACTTTC. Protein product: CASSIQNRFPGANVLTF.

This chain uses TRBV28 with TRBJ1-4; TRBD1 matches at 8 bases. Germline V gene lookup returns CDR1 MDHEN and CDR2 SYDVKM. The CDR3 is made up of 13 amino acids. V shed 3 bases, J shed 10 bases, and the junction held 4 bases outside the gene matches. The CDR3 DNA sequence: TGTGCCAGCAGTTTGGACAGGGAAGGAAAACTGTTTTTT. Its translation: CASSLDREGKLFF. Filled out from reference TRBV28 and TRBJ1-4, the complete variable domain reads DVKVTQSSRYLVKRTGEKVFLECVQDMDHENMFWYRQDPGLGLRLIYFSYDVKMKEKGDIPEGYSVSREKKERFSLILESASTNQTSMYLCASSLDREGKLFFGSGTQLSVL.

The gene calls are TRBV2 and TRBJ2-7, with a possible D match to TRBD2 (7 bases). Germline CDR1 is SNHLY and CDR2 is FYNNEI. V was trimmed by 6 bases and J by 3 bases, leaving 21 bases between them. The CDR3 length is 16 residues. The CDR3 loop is CASRTSSGGPNYEQYF. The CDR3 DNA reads TGTGCCAGCAGGACTTCCTCCGGGGGGCCGAACTACGAGCAGTACTTC.

This CDR3 reads CASSQPAEQYF. In DNA form, the CDR3 reads TGTGCCAGCAGCCAACCAGCGGAGCAGTACTTC. This sequence joins TRBV2 and TRBJ2-7; D remains unclear. V was cut by 6 bases and J by 7 bases, with 10 bases left in between. Germline V gene data show CDR1 as SNHLY and CDR2 as FYNNEI. CDR3 length: 11 amino acids.

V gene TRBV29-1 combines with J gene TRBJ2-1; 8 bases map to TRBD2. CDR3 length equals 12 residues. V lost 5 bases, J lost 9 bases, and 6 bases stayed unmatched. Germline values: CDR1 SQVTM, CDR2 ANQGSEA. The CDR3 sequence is CSVKRTSGEQFF. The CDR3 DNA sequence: TGCAGCGTTAAGCGAACTAGCGGTGAGCAGTTCTTC.

The CDR3 reads CASLRESGGAGGYTF. The DNA of the CDR3 is TGTGCCAGCTTGAGGGAGTCAGGGGGCGCCGGAGGCTACACCTTC. This chain connects TRBV2 to TRBJ1-2, with 8 bases identical to TRBD1. The V gene's germline CDR1 is SNHLY and CDR2 FYNNEI. Trimming took 8 bases from V and 8 from J; bases not matched to a gene: 16. This CDR3 has 15 residues.

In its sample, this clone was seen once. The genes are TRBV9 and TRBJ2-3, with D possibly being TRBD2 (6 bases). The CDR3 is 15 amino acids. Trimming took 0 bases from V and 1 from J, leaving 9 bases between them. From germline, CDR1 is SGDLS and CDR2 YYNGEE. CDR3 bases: TGTGCCAGCAGCGTAGACCCGGGAGGCACAGATACGCAGTATTTT. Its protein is CASSVDPGGTDTQYF.

DNA for the CDR3: TGTGCCAGCAGCCTCACAACAACAAGCGGGAGTAGCACAGATACGCAGTATTTT. Its protein product is CASSLTTTSGSSTDTQYF. The chain links TRBV7-2 to TRBJ2-3; TRBD2 agrees at 8 bases. V shed 5 bases and J 0 bases; nucleotides not matched to a gene: 13. This CDR3 comprises 18 residues. Germline V gene lookup returns CDR1 SGHTA and CDR2 FQGNSA.

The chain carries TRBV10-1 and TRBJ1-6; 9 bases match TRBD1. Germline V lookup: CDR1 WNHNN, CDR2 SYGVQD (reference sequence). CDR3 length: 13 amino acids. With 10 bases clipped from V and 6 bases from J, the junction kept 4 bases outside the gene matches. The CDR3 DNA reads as TGCGCCAACCCGGGACAGGGTAATTCACCCCTCCACTTT. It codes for CANPGQGNSPLHF.

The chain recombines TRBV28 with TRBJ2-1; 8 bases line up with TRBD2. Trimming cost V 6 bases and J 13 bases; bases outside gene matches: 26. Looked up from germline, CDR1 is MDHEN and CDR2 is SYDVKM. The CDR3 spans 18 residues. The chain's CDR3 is CASRRDYRRKSGSLAQFF. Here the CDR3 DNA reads TGTGCCAGCAGAAGGGACTATAGGAGAAAAAGCGGGAGTCTTGCTCAGTTCTTC. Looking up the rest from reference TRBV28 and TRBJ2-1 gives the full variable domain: DVKVTQSSRYLVKRTGEKVFLECVQDMDHENMFWYRQDPGLGLRLIYFSYDVKMKEKGDIPEGYSVSREKKERFSLILESASTNQTSMYLCASRRDYRRKSGSLAQFFGPGTRLTVL.

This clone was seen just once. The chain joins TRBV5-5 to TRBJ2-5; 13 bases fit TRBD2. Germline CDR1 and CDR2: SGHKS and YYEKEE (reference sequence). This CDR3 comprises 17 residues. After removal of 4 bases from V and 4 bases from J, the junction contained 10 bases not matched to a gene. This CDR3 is CASSPGTSGTARETQYF. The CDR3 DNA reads TGTGCCAGCAGCCCAGGGACTAGCGGGACCGCCCGAGAGACCCAGTACTTC.

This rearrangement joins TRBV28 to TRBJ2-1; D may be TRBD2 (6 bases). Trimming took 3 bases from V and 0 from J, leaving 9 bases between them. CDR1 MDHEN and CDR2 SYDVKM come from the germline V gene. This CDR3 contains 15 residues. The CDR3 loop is CASSFGTYSYNEQFF. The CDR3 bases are TGTGCCAGCAGTTTCGGGACTTACTCCTACAATGAGCAGTTCTTC.

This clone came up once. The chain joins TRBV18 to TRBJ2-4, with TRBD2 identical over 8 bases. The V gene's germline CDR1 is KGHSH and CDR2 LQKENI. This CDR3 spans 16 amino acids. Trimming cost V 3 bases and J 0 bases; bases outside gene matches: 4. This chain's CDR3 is CASSPREGLAKNIQYF. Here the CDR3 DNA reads TGTGCCAGCTCACCCCGGGAGGGCCTAGCCAAAAACATTCAGTACTTC.

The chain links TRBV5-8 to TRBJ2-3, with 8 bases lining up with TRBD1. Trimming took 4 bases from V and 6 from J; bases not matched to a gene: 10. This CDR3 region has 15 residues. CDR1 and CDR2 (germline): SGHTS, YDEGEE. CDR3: CASSLPGQVGDTQYF. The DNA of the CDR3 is TGTGCCAGCAGCCTACCGGGACAGGTTGGGGATACGCAGTATTTT.

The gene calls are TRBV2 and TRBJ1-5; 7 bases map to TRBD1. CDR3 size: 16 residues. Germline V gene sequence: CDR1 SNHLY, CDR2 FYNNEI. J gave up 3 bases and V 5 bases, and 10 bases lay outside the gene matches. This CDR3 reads CASSRDSLTSNQPQHF. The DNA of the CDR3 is TGTGCCAGCAGTCGGGACAGCCTAACCTCCAATCAGCCCCAGCATTTT.

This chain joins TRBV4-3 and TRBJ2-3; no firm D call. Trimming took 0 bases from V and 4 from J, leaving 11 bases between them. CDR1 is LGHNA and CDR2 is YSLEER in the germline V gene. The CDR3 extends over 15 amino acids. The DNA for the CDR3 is TGCGCCAGCAGCCAAGAAGTGCTAGTCCCAGATACGCAGTATTTT. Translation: CASSQEVLVPDTQYF.

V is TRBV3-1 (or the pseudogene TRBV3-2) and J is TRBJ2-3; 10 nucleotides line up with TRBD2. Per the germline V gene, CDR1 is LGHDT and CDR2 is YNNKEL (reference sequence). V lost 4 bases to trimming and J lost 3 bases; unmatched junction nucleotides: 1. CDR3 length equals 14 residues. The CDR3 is CASSLGLATDTQYF. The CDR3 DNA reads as TGTGCCAGCAGCCTGGGACTAGCGACAGATACGCAGTATTTT.

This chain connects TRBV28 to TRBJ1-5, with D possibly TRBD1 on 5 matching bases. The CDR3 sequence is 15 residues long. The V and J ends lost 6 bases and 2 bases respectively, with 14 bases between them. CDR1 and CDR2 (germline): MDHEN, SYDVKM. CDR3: CASRNRLGGNQPQHF. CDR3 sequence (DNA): TGTGCCAGCAGAAACAGGTTAGGAGGCAATCAGCCCCAGCATTTT.

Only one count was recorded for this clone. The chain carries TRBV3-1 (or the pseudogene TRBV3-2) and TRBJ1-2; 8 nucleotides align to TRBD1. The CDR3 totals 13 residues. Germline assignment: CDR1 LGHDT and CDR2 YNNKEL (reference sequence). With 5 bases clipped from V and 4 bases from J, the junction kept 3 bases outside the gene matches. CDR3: CASSSGGAYGYTF. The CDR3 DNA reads TGTGCCAGCAGCTCAGGGGGCGCCTATGGCTACACCTTC.